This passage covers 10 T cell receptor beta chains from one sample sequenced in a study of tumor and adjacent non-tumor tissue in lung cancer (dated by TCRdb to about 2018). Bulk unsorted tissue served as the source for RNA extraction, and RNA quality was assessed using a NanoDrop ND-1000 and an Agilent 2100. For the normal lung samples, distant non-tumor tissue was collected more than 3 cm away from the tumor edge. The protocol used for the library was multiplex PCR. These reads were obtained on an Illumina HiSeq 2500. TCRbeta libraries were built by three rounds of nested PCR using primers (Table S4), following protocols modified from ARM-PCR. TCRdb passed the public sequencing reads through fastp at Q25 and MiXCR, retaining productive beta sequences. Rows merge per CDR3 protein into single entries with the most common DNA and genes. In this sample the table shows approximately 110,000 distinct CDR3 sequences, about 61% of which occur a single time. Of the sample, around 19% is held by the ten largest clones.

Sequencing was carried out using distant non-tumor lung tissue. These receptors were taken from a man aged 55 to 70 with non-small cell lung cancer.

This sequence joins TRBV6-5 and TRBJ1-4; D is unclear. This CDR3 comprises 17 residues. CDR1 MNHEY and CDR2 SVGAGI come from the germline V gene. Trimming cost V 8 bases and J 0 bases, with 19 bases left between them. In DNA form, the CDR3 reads TGTGCCAGCGGTCCAGGACGGACCTTTGCAACTAATGAAAAACTGTTTTTT. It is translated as CASGPGRTFATNEKLFF.

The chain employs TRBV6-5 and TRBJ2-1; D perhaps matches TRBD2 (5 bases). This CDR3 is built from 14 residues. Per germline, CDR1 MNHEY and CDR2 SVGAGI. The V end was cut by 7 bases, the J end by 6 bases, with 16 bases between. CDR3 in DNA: TGTGCCAGCAAAACGGGCTACGAGGGCAATGAGCAGTTCTTC. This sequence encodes CASKTGYEGNEQFF.

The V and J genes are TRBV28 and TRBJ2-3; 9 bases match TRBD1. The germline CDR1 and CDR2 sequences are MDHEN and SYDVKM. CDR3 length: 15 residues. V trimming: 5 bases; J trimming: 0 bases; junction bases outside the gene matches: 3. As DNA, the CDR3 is TGTGCCAGCAGTCGACAGGGGGGGAGCACAGATACGCAGTATTTT. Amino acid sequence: CASSRQGGSTDTQYF.

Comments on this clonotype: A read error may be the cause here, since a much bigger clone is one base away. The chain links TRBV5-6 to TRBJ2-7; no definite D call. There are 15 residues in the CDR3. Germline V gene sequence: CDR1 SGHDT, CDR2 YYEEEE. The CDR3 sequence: CASSLFRSYSCEQYF. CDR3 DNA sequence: TGTGCCAGCAGCTTGTTTAGGTCCTACTCCTGCGAGCAGTACTTC. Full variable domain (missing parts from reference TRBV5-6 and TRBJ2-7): DAGVTQSPTHLIKTRGQQVTLRCSPKSGHDTVSWYQQALGQGPQFIFQYYEEEERQRGNFPDRFSGHQFPNYSSELNVNALLLGDSALYLCASSLFRSYSCEQYFGPGTRLTVT.

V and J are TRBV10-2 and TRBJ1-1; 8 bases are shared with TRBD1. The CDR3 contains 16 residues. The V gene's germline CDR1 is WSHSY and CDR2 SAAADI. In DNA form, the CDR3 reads TGCGTAAGCAGTGATGATTATGGACAGGGATTAAGTGAAGCTTTCTTT. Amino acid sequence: CVSSDDYGQGLSEAFF.

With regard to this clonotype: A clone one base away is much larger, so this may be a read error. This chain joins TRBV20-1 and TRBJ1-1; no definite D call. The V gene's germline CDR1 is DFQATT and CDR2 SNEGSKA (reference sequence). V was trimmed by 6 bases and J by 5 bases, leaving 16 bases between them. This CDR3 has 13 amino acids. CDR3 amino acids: CSAEPGMGTEAFF. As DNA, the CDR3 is TGCAGTGCCGAACCGGGGATGGGAACTGAAGCTTTCTTT.

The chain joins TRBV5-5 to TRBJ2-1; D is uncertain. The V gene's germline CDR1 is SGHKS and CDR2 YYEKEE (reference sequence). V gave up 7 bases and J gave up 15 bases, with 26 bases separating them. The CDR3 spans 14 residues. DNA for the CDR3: TGTGCCAGCGGCCCGATTGACACAGTAGGCCTGCTGTTCTTC. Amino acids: CASGPIDTVGLLFF. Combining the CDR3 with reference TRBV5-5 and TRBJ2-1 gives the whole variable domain DAGVTQSPTHLIKTRGQQVTLRCSPISGHKSVSWYQQVLGQGPQFIFQYYEKEERGRGNFPDRFSARQFPNYSSELNVNALLLGDSALYLCASGPIDTVGLLFFGPGTRLTVL.

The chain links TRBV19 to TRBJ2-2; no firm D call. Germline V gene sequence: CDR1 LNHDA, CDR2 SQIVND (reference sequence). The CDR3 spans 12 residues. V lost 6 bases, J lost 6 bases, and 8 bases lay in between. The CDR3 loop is CASRMTPGELFF. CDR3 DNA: TGTGCCAGTAGGATGACCCCCGGGGAGCTGTTTTTT.

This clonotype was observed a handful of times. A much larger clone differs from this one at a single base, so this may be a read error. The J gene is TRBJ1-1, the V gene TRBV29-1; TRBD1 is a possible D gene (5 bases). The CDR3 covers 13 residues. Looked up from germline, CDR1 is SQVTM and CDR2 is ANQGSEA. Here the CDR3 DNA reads TGCAGGGCCCGCCAGGGAATGAACACTGAAGCTTTCTTT. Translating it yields CRARQGMNTEAFF.

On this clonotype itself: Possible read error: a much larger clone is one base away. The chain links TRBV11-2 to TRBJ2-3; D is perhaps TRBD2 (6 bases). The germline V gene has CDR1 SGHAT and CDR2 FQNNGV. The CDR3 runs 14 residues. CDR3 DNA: TGTGCCAGCAGCCCGTCGGGCCCGCGGGATAGGCAGTATTTT. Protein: CASSPSGPRDRQYF.